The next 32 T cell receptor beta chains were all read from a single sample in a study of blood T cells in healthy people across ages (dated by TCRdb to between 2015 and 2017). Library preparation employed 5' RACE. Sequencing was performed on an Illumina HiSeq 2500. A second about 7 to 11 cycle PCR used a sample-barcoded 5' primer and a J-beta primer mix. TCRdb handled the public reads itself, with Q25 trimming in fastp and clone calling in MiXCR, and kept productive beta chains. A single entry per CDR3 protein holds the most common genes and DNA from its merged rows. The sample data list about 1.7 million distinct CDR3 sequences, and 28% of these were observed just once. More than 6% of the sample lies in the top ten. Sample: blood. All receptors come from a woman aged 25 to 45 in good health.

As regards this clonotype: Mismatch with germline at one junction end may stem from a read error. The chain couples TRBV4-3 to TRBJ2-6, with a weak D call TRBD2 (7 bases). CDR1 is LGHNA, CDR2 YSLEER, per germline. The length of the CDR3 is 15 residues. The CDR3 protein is CANSDSGAGANFLTF. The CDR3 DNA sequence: TGCGCCAACAGCGATAGCGGCGCGGGGGCCAACTTCCTGACTTTC.

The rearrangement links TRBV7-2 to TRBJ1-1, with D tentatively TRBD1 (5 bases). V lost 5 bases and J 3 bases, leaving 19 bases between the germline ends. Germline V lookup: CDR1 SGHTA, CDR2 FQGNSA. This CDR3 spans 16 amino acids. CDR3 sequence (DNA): TGTGCCAGCAGCCAAACTGGGGCAGGGTGGGACACTGAAGCTTTCTTT. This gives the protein CASSQTGAGWDTEAFF.

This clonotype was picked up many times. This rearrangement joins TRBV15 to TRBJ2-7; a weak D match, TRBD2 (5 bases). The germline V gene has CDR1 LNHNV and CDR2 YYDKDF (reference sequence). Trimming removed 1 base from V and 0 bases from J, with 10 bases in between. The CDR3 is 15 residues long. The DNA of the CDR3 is TGTGCCACCAGCAGAGTGGAGGTTAGCTCCTACGAGCAGTACTTC. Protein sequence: CATSRVEVSSYEQYF.

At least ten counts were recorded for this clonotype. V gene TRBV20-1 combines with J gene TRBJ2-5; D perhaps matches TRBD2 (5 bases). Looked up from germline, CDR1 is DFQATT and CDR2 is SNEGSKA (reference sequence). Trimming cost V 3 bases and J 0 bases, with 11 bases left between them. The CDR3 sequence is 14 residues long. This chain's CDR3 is CSARTSGYQETQYF. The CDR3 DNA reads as TGCAGTGCTAGGACTTCGGGGTACCAAGAGACCCAGTACTTC.

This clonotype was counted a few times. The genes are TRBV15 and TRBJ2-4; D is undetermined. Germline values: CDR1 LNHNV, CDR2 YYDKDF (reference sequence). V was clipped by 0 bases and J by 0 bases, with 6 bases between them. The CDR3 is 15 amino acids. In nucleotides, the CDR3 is TGTGCCACCAGCAGAGATTTGACAGCCAAAAACATTCAGTACTTC. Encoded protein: CATSRDLTAKNIQYF.

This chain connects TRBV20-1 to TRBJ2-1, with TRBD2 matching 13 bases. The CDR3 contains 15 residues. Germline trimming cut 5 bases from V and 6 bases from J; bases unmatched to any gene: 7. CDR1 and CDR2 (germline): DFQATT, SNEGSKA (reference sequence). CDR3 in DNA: TGCAGTGCTGGACTAGCGGGAGCTCTAGGCAATGAGCAGTTCTTC. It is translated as CSAGLAGALGNEQFF.

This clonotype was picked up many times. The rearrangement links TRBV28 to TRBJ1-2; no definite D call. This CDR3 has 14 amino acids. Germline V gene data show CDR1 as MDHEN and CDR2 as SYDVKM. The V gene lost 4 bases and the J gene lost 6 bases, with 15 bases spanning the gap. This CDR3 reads CASSSERLFNGYTF. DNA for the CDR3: TGTGCCAGCAGTTCTGAACGCCTTTTCAATGGCTACACCTTC.

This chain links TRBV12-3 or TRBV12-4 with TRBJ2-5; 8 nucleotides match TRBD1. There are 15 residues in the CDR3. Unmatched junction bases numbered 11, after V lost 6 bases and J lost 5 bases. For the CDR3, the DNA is TGTGCCAGCAGCGAACTCAGGGGGCTGGGGGAGACCCAGTACTTC. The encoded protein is CASSELRGLGETQYF.

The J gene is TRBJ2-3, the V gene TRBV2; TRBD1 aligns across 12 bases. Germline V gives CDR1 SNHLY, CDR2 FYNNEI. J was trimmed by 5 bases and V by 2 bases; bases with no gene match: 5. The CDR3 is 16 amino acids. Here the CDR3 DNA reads TGTGCCAGCAGTGAAAGGGGACAGGGGGCAGGAGATACGCAGTATTTT. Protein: CASSERGQGAGDTQYF.

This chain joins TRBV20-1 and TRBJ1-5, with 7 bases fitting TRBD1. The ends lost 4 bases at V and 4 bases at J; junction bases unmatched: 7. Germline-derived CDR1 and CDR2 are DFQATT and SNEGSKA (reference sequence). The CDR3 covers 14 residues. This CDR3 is CSAIEGQYNQPQHF. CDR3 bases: TGCAGTGCTATAGAGGGACAGTATAATCAGCCCCAGCATTTT.

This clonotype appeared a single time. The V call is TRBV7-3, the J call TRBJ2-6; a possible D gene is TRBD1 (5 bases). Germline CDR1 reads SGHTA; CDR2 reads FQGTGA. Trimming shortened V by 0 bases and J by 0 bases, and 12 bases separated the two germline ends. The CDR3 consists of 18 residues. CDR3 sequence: CASSLTGPGISGANVLTF. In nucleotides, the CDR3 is TGTGCCAGCAGCTTAACGGGGCCTGGAATCTCTGGGGCCAACGTCCTGACTTTC. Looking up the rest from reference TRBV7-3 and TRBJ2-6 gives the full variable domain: GAGVSQTPSNKVTEKGKYVELRCDPISGHTALYWYRQSLGQGPEFLIYFQGTGAADDSGLPNDRFFAVRPEGSVSTLKIQRTERGDSAVYLCASSLTGPGISGANVLTFGAGSRLTVL.

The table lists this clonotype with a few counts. The CDR3 sequence is CSARRVRRADTQYF. The CDR3 DNA is TGCAGTGCTAGGCGAGTGAGGAGAGCAGATACGCAGTATTTT. The chain carries TRBV20-1 and TRBJ2-3; no reliable D call. V was cut by 3 bases and J by 4 bases, with 14 bases left in between. The length of the CDR3 is 14 residues. Germline CDR1 reads DFQATT; CDR2 reads SNEGSKA (reference sequence).

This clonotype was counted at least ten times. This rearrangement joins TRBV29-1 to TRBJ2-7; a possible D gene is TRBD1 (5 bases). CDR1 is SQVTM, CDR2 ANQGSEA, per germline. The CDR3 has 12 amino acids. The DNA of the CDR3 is TGCACCGTAAGGACACCGAGTTACGAGCAGTACTTC. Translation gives CTVRTPSYEQYF.

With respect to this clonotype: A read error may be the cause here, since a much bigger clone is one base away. CDR3 DNA sequence: TGTGTCAGCAGTTGGTTGGGGATCTATGGCTACACCTTC. Its protein is CVSSWLGIYGYTF. The rearrangement links TRBV28 to TRBJ1-2, with D uncertain. Germline V gene lookup returns CDR1 MDHEN and CDR2 SYDVKM. The length of the CDR3 is 13 residues.

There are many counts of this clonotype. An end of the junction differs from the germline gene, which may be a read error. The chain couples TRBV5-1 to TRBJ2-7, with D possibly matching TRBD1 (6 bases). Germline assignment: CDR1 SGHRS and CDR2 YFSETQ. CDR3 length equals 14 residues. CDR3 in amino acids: CASSSGQPSYEQYF. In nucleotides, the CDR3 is TGTGCCAGCAGTTCCGGACAGCCTTCCTACGAGCAGTACTTC.

In nucleotides, the CDR3 is TGTGCCAGCAGCTTAGGCGAGGAGCAGGGGCGGCGCGAGCAGTACTTC. Residues: CASSLGEEQGRREQYF. This rearrangement joins TRBV7-9 to TRBJ2-7; tentatively, D is TRBD1 (6 bases). There are 16 residues in the CDR3. The germline V gene encodes CDR1 SEHNR and CDR2 FQNEAQ (reference sequence). The V end was cut by 1 base, the J end by 6 bases, with 19 bases between.

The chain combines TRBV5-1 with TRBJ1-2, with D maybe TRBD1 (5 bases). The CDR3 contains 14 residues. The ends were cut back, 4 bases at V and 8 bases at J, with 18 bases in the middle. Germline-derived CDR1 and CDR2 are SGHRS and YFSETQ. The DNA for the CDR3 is TGCGCCAGCAGCCCCGAACAGGCCCGCGAGGGCTACACCTTC. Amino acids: CASSPEQAREGYTF.

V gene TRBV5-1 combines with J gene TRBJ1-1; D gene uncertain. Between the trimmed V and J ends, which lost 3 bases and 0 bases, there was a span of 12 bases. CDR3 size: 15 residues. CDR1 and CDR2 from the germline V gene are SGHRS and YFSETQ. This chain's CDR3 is CASSSASALNTEAFF. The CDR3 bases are TGCGCCAGCAGCTCCGCCTCGGCTCTGAACACTGAAGCTTTCTTT.

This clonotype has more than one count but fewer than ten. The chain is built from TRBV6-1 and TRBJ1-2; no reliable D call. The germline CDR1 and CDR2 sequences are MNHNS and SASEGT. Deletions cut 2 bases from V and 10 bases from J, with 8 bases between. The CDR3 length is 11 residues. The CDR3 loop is CASSERILYTF. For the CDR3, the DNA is TGTGCCAGCAGTGAACGGATTCTCTACACCTTC.

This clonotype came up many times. The DNA for the CDR3 is TGCAGCGTCGGAGGGGGTCCCCAGTACTTC. Translation gives CSVGGGPQYF. The rearrangement uses TRBV29-1 and TRBJ2-5; D may match TRBD1 or TRBD2 (6 bases each). V lost 6 bases, J lost 9 bases, and 11 bases lay in between. The CDR3 contains 10 residues. Germline values: CDR1 SQVTM, CDR2 ANQGSEA.

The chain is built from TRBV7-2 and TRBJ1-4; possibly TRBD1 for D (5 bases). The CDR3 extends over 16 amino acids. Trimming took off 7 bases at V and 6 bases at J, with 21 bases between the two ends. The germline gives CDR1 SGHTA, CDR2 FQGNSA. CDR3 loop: CASTPSYQGGYEKLFF. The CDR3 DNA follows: TGTGCCAGCACCCCCTCTTACCAGGGAGGTTATGAAAAACTGTTTTTT.

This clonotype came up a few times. The CDR3 DNA reads TGCAGCGTTGATGGTTCTACAGGGGCGCGGGAGACCCAGTACTTC. It specifies CSVDGSTGARETQYF. The chain combines TRBV29-1 with TRBJ2-7, with 7 positions matching TRBD1. The J call could be wrong; TRBJ2-5 is a better fit for the DNA end. CDR1 and CDR2 (germline): SQVTM, ANQGSEA. CDR3 size: 15 residues.

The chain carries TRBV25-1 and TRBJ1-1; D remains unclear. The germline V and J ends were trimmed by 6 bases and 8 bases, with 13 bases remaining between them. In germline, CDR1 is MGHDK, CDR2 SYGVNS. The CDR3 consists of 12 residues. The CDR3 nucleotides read TGTGCCAGCAGCGACTTCGGTTGGGAAGCTTTCTTT. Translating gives CASSDFGWEAFF.

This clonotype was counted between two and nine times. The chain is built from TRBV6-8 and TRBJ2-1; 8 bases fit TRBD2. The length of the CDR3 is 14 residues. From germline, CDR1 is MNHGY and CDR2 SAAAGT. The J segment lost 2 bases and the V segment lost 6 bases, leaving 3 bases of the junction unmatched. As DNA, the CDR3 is TGTGCCAGCAGACAGCGGGAGACCTACAATGAGCAGTTCTTC. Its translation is CASRQRETYNEQFF.

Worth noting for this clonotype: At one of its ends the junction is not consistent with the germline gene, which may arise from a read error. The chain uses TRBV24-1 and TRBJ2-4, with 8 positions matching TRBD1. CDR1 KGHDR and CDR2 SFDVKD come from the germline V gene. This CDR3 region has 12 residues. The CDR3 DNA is TGTGCCGCCAGTGATGGACAGGGTGAGCAGTACTTC. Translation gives CAASDGQGEQYF.

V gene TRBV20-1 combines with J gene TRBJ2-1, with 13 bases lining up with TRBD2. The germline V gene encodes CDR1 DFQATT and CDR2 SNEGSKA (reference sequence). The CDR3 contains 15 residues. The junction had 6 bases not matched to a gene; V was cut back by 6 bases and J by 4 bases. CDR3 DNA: TGCAGTGCCAAACTAGCGGGGGGGCTTTACAATGAGCAGTTCTTC. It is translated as CSAKLAGGLYNEQFF.

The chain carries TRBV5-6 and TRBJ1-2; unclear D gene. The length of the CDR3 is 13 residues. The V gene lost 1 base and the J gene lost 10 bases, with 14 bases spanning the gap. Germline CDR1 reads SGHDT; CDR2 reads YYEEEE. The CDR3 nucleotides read TGTGCCAGCAGCTTGAAGACGATTGGCGTCTACACCTTC. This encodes CASSLKTIGVYTF.

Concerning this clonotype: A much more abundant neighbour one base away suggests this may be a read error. The CDR3: CASSLGMGTGDDEQFF. The CDR3 coding sequence is TGCGCCAGCAGCTTGGGGATGGGGACAGGGGACGATGAGCAGTTCTTC. The V gene is TRBV5-1, the J gene TRBJ2-1; 10 nucleotides match TRBD1. Germline CDR1 reads SGHRS; CDR2 reads YFSETQ. The CDR3 spans 16 residues. The trim removed 0 bases at V and 8 bases at J, leaving 8 bases unmatched.

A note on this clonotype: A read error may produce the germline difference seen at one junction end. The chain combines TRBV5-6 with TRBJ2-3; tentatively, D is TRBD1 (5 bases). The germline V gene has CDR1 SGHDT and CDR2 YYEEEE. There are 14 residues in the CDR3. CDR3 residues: CASGLPRRVDTQYF. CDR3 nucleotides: TGTGCCAGCGGCTTACCCCGCAGGGTGGATACGCAGTATTTT.

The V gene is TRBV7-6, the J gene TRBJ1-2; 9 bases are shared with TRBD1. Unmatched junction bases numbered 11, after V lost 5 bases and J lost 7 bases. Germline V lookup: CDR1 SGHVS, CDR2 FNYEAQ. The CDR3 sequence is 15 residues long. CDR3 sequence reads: CASSPDRDRASGYTF. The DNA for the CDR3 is TGTGCCAGCAGCCCCGACCGGGACAGGGCTAGTGGCTACACCTTC.

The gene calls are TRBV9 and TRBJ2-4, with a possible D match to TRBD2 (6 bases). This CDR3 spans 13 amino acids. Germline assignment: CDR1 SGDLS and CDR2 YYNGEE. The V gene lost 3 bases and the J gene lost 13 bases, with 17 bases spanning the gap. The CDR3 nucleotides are TGTGCCAGCAGCGCCTCGGGAGCCGGGGAGCAGTACTTC. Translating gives CASSASGAGEQYF.

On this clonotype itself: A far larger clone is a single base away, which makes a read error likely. Here the CDR3 reads CVSSLGTETQYF. CDR3 bases: TGTGTCAGCAGCTTGGGTACAGAGACCCAGTACTTC. The chain couples TRBV5-5 to TRBJ2-5; D is unresolved. The V gene's germline CDR1 is SGHKS and CDR2 YYEKEE (reference sequence). There are 12 residues in the CDR3.